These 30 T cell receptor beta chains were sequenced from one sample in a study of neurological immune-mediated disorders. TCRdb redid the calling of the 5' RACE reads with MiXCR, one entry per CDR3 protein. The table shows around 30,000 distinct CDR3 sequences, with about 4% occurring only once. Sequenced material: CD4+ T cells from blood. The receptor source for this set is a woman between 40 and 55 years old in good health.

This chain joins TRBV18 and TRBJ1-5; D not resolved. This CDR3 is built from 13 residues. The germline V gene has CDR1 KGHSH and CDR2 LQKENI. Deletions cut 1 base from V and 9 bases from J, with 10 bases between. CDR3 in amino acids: CASSPQGGWPQHF. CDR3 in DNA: TGTGCCAGCTCACCACAGGGAGGATGGCCCCAGCATTTT.

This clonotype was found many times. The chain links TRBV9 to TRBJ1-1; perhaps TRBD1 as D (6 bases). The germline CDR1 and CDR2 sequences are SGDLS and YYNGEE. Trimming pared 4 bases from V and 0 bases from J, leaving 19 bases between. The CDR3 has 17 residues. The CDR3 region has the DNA TGTGCCAGCAGCCGCGAACATAGGACAGAATTGAACACTGAAGCTTTCTTT. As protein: CASSREHRTELNTEAFF.

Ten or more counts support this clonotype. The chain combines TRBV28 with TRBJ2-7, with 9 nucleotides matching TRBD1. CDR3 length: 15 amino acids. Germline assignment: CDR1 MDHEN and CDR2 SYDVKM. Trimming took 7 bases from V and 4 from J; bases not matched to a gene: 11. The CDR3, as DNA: TGTGCCAGCACTCCTACCGGGACAGGGTTTTACGAGCAGTACTTC. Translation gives CASTPTGTGFYEQYF.

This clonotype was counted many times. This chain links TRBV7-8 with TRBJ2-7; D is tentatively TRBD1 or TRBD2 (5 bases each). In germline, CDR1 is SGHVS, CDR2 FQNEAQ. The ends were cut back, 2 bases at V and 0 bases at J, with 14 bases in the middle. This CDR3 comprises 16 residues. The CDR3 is CASSLTPGPFSYEQYF. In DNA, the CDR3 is TGTGCCAGCAGCTTAACACCGGGACCCTTCTCCTACGAGCAGTACTTC.

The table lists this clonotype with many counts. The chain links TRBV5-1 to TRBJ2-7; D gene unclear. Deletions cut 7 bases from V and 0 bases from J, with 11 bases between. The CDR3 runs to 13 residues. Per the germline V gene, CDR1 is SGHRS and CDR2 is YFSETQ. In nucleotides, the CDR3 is TGCGCCAGCGGGCAGACCAACTCCTACGAGCAGTACTTC. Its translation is CASGQTNSYEQYF. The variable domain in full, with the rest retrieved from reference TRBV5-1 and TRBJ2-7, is KAGVTQTPRYLIKTRGQQVTLSCSPISGHRSVSWYQQTPGQGLQFLFEYFSETQRNKGNFPGRFSGRQFSNSRSEMNVSTLELGDSALYLCASGQTNSYEQYFGPGTRLTVT.

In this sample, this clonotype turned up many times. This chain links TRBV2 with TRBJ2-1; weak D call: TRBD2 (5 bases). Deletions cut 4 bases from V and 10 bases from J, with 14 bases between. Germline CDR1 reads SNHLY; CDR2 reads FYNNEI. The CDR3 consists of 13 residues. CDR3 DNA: TGTGCCAGCAGTGCGATACTAGACGGGGAGCAGTTCTTC. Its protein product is CASSAILDGEQFF.

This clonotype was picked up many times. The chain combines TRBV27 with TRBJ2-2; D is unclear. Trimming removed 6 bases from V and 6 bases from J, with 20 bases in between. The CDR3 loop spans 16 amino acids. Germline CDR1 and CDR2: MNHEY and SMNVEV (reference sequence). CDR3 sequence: CASRSPTSGLAGELFF. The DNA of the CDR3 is TGTGCCAGCAGGTCCCCGACGAGTGGTTTGGCCGGGGAGCTGTTTTTT.

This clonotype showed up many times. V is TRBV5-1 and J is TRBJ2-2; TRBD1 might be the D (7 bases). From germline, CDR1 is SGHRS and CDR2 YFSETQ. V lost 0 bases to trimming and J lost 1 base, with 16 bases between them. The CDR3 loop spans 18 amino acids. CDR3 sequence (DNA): TGCGCCAGCAGCTTGGTACCTCCAGGGGGACTGAACACCGGGGAGCTGTTTTTT. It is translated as CASSLVPPGGLNTGELFF. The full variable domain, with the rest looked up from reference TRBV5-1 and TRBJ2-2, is KAGVTQTPRYLIKTRGQQVTLSCSPISGHRSVSWYQQTPGQGLQFLFEYFSETQRNKGNFPGRFSGRQFSNSRSEMNVSTLELGDSALYLCASSLVPPGGLNTGELFFGEGSRLTVL.

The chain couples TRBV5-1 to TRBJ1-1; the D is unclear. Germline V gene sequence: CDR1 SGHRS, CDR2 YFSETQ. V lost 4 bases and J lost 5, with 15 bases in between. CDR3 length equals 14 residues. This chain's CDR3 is CASSLFGELTEAFF. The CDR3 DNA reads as TGCGCCAGCAGCCTGTTCGGTGAGCTGACTGAAGCTTTCTTT.

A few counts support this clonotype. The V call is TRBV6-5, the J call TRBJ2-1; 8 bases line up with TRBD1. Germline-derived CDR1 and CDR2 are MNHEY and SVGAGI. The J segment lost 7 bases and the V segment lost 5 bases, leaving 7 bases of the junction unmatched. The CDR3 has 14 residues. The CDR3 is CASSEWTGRNEQFF. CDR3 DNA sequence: TGTGCCAGCAGTGAATGGACAGGGAGGAATGAGCAGTTCTTC.

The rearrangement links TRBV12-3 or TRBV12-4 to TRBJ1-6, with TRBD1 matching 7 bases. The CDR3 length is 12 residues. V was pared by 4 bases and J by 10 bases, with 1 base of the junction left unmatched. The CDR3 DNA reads TGTGCCAGCAGTTACAGGGGCTCACCCCTCCACTTT. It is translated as CASSYRGSPLHF.

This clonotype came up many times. CDR3 region: CASSLDVLGGREETQYF. The CDR3 region has the DNA TGTGCCAGCAGTTTAGATGTTTTGGGCGGGAGAGAAGAGACCCAGTACTTC. V usage is TRBV12-3 or TRBV12-4 and J usage is TRBJ2-5; 7 positions match TRBD2. This CDR3 spans 17 amino acids. Trimming removed 1 base from V and 3 bases from J; junction bases left unmatched: 11.

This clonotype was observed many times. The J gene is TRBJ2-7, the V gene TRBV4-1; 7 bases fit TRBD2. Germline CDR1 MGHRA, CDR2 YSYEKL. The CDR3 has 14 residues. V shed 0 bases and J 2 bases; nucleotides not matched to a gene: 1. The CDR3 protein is CASSQEAGPYEQYF. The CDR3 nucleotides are TGCGCCAGCAGCCAAGAAGCGGGACCCTACGAGCAGTACTTC.

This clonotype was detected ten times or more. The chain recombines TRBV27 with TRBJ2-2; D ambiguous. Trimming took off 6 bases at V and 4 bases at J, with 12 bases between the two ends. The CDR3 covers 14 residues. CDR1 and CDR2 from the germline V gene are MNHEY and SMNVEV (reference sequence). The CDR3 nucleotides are TGTGCCAGCAGCAATACATTGGGCACCGGGGAGCTGTTTTTT. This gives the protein CASSNTLGTGELFF.

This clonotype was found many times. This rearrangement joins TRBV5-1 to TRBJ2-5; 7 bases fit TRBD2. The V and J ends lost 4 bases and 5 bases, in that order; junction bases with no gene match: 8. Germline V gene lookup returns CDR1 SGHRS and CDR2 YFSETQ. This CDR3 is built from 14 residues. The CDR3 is CASSAGAQRETQYF. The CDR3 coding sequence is TGCGCCAGCAGCGCGGGAGCTCAGAGGGAGACCCAGTACTTC. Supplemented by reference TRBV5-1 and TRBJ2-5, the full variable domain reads KAGVTQTPRYLIKTRGQQVTLSCSPISGHRSVSWYQQTPGQGLQFLFEYFSETQRNKGNFPGRFSGRQFSNSRSEMNVSTLELGDSALYLCASSAGAQRETQYFGPGTRLLVL.

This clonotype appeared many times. CDR3 loop: CASSPIGRQMNTEAFF. The CDR3 DNA is TGCGCCAGCAGCCCCATCGGAAGACAGATGAACACTGAAGCTTTCTTT. J is TRBJ1-1 and V is TRBV4-1; a weak D match, TRBD1 (5 bases). V gave up 4 bases and J gave up 0 bases, with 15 bases separating them. This CDR3 is 16 amino acids long. Looked up from germline, CDR1 is MGHRA and CDR2 is YSYEKL.

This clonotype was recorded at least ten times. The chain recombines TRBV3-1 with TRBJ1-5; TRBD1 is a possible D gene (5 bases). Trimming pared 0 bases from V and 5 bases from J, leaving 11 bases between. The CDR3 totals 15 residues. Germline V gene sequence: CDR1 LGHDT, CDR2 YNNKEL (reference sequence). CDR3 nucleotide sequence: TGTGCCAGCAGCCAAGATCCCAGGGATGATCAGCCCCAGCATTTT. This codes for CASSQDPRDDQPQHF.

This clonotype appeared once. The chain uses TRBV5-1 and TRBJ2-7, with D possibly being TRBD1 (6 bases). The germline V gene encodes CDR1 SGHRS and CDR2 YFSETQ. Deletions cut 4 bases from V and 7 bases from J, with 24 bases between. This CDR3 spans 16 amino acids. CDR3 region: CASSQGRQALVGEQYF. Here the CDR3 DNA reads TGCGCCAGCAGCCAAGGCCGACAGGCCCTAGTGGGAGAGCAGTACTTC.

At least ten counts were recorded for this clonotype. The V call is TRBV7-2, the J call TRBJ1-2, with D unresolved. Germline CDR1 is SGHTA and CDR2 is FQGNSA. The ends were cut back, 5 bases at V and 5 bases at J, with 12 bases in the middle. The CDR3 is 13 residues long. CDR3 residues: CASSLHREYGYTF. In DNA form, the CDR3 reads TGTGCCAGCAGCCTACACAGAGAATATGGCTACACCTTC. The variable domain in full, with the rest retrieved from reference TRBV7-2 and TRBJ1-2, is GAGVSQSPSNKVTEKGKDVELRCDPISGHTALYWYRQSLGQGLEFLIYFQGNSAPDKSGLPSDRFSAERTGGSVSTLTIQRTQQEDSAVYLCASSLHREYGYTFGSGTRLTVV.

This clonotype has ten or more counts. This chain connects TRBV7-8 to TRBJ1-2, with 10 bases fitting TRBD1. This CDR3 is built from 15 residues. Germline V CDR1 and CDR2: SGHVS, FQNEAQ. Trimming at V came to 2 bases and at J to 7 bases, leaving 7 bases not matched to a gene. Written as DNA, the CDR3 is TGTGCCAGCAGCTTATTAAGGACAGGGGGTGGTGGCTACACCTTC. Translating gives CASSLLRTGGGGYTF.

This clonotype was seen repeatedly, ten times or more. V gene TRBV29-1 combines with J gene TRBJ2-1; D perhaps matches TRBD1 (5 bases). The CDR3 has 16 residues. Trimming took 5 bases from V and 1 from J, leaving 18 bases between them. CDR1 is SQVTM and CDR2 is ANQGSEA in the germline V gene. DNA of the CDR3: TGCAGCGTTCCTCCTGCAGGGCAAAGGTCCTACAATGAGCAGTTCTTC. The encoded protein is CSVPPAGQRSYNEQFF.

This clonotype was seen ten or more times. Here the CDR3 reads CANLGLGGAQYF. In DNA, the CDR3 is TGCGCTAACCTAGGACTGGGAGGGGCCCAGTACTTC. This chain links TRBV20-1 with TRBJ2-5; 7 nucleotides align to TRBD2. The V gene's germline CDR1 is DFQATT and CDR2 SNEGSKA (reference sequence). The CDR3 loop spans 12 amino acids.

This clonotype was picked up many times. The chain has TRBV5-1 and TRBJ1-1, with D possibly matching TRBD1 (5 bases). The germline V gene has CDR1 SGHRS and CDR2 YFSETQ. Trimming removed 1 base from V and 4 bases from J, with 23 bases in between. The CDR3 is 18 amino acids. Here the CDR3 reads CASSLPSASSRVGTEAFF. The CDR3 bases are TGCGCCAGCAGCTTGCCATCGGCCAGCTCCAGGGTTGGCACTGAAGCTTTCTTT. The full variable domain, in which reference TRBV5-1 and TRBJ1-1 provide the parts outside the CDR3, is KAGVTQTPRYLIKTRGQQVTLSCSPISGHRSVSWYQQTPGQGLQFLFEYFSETQRNKGNFPGRFSGRQFSNSRSEMNVSTLELGDSALYLCASSLPSASSRVGTEAFFGQGTRLTVV.

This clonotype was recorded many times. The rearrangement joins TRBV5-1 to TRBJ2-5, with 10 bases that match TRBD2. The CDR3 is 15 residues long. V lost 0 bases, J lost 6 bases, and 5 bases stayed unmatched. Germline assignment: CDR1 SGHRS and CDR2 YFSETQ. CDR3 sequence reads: CASSLEASGRQTQYF. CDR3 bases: TGCGCCAGCAGCTTGGAGGCTAGCGGGAGACAGACCCAGTACTTC. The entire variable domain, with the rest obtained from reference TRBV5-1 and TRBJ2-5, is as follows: KAGVTQTPRYLIKTRGQQVTLSCSPISGHRSVSWYQQTPGQGLQFLFEYFSETQRNKGNFPGRFSGRQFSNSRSEMNVSTLELGDSALYLCASSLEASGRQTQYFGPGTRLLVL.

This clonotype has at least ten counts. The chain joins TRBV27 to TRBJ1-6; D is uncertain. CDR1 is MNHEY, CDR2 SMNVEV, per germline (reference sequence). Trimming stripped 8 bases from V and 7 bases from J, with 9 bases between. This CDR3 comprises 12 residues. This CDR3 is CASGSSNSPLHF. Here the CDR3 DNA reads TGTGCCAGCGGCAGCAGCAATTCACCCCTCCACTTT.

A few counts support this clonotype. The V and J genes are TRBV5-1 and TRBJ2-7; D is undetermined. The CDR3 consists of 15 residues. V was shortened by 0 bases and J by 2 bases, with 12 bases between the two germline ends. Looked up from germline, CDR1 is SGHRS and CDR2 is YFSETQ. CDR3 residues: CASSLAMGFTYEQYF. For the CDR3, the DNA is TGCGCCAGCAGCTTGGCGATGGGATTCACCTACGAGCAGTACTTC.

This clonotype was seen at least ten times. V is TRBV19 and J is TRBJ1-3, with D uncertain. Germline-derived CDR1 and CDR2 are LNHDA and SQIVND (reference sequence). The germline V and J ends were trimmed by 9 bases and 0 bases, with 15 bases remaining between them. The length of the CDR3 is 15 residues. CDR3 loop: CASSLGPDSGNTIYF. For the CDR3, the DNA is TGTGCCAGCAGCCTTGGGCCCGACTCTGGAAACACCATATATTTT.

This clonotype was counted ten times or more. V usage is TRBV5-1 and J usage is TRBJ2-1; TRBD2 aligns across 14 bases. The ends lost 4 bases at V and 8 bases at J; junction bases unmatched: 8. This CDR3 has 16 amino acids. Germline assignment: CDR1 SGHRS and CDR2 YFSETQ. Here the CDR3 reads CASSTGGLAGADEQFF. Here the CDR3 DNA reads TGCGCCAGCAGCACGGGGGGACTAGCGGGAGCCGATGAGCAGTTCTTC.

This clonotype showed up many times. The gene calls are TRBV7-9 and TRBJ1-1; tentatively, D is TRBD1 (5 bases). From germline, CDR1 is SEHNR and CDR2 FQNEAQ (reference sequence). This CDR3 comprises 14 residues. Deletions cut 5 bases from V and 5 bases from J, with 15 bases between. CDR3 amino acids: CASSPTPGQTEAFF. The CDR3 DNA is TGTGCCAGCAGCCCAACACCGGGGCAGACTGAAGCTTTCTTT.

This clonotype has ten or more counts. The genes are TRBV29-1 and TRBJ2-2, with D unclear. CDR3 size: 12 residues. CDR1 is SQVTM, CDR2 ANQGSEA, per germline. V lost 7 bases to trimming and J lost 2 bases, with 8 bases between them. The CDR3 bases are TGCAGCGCTACAGAAAACACCGGGGAGCTGTTTTTT. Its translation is CSATENTGELFF.